A selection of T cell receptor beta chains follows, all from one sample in a study of relationships among human T cell subsets. TCRdb independently ran MiXCR on the multiplex PCR reads; one entry per CDR3 protein. The table has over 10,000 distinct CDR3 sequences, around 69% seen once. Sequencing input: CD4+ Th1 cells sorted from blood. These TCRs come from a man in his forties in good health. CDR3s leave out the opening cysteine and the closing phenylalanine or tryptophan. D genes are given only for firm matches.

CDR3 protein	V gene	J gene	D gene
ASSFPTGPQETQY	TRBV5-1	-	-
SAPRVSGQGGFTEAF	TRBV20-1	TRBJ1-1	TRBD1
ASSREWDSPLH	TRBV4-1	TRBJ1-6	-
ASSLAPGTGGTEAF	TRBV7-9	TRBJ1-1	TRBD1
ASSPARTGGSGANVLT	TRBV12-3/TRBV12-4	TRBJ2-6	TRBD1
AWSSGSNQPQH	TRBV30	TRBJ1-5	-
SARDYRASSYNEQF	TRBV20-1	TRBJ2-1	-
ASRQQSSGNTIY	TRBV11-2	TRBJ1-3	-
ASSRTSYGEQY	TRBV5-6	TRBJ2-7	TRBD2
ATSQEFTYEQY	TRBV15	TRBJ2-7	-
ATSEGTPYEQY	TRBV24-1	TRBJ2-7	-
ASSLNAGLAGRYEQY	TRBV7-6	TRBJ2-7	TRBD2
ASSFGLEQF	TRBV27	TRBJ2-1	-